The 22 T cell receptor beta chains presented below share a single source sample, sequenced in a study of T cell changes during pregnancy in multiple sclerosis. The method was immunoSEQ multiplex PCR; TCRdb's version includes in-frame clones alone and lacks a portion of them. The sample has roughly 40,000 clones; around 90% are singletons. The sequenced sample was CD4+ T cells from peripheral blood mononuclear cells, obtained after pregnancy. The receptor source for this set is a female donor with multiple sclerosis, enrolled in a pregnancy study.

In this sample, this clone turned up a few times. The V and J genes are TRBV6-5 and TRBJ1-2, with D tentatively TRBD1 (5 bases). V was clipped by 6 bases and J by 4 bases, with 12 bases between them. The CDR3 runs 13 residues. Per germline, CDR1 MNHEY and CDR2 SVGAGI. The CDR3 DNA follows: TGTGCCAGCAGCCCAACAGGAATCTATGGCTACACCTTC. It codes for CASSPTGIYGYTF.

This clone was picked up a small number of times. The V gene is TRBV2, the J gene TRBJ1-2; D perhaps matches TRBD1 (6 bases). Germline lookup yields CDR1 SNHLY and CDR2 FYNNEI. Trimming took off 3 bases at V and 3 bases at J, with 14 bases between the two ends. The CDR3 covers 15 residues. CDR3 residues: CASSEWGQGDYGYTF. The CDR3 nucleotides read TGTGCCAGCAGTGAGTGGGGGCAAGGAGACTATGGCTACACCTTC.

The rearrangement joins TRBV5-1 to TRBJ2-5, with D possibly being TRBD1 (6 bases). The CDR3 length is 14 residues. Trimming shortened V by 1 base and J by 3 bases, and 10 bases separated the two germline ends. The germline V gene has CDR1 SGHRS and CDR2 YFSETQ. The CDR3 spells CASSLQGTEETQYF. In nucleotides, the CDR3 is TGCGCCAGCAGCTTGCAGGGGACGGAAGAGACCCAGTACTTC.

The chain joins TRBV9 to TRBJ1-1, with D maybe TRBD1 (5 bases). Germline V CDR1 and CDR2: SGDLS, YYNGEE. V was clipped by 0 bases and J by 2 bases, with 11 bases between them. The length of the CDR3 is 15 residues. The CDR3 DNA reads TGTGCCAGCAGCGTAGACGGCAGGGCCAACACTGAAGCTTTCTTT. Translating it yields CASSVDGRANTEAFF.

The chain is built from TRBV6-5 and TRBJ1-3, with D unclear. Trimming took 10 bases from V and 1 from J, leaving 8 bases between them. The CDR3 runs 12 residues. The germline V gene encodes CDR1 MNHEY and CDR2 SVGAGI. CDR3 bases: TGTGCCACCCAAACTTCTGGAAACACCATATATTTT. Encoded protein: CATQTSGNTIYF.

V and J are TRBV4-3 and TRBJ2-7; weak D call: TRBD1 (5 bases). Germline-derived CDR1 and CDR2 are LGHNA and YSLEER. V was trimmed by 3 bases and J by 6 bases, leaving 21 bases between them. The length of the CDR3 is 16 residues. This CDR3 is CASSQTALGSPSEQYF. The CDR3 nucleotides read TGCGCCAGCAGCCAGACAGCCCTTGGGTCCCCTAGCGAGCAGTACTTC.

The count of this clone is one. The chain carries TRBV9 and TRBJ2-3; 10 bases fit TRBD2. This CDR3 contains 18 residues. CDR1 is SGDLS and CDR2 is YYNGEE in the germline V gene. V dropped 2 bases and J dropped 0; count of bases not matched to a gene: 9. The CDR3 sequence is CASSVSGGLGVSTDTQYF. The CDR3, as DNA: TGTGCCAGCAGCGTTAGCGGGGGGCTGGGGGTGAGCACAGATACGCAGTATTTT.

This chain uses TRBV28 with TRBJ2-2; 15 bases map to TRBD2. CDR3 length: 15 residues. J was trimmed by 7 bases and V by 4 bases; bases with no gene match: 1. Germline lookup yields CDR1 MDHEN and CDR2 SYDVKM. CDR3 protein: CASSSGLAGGGELFF. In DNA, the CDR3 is TGTGCCAGCAGTTCGGGACTAGCGGGGGGCGGGGAGCTGTTTTTT. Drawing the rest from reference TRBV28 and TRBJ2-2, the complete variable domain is DVKVTQSSRYLVKRTGEKVFLECVQDMDHENMFWYRQDPGLGLRLIYFSYDVKMKEKGDIPEGYSVSREKKERFSLILESASTNQTSMYLCASSSGLAGGGELFFGEGSRLTVL.

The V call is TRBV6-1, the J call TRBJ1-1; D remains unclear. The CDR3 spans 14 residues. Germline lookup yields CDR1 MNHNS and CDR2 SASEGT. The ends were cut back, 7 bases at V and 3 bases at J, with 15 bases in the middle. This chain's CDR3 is CASIVTGRDTEAFF. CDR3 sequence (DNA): TGTGCCAGCATTGTCACTGGGAGAGACACTGAAGCTTTCTTT.

CDR3 bases: TGTGCCACCTTAAGGGGGGGGAGCGGGGCCAACGTCCTGACTTTC. Translating gives CATLRGGSGANVLTF. The chain uses TRBV19 and TRBJ2-6; D is possibly TRBD2 (7 bases). Germline V gene sequence: CDR1 LNHDA, CDR2 SQIVND (reference sequence). With 10 bases removed from V and 4 bases from J, the gap between germline ends came to 17 bases. This CDR3 is 15 amino acids long.

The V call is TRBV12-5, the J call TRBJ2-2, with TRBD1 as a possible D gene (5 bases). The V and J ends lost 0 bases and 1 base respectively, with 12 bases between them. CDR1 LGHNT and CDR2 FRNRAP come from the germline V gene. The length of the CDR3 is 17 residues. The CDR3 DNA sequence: TGTGCTAGTGGTTTGGTACATAGGGGCGTGAACACCGGGGAGCTGTTTTTT. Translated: CASGLVHRGVNTGELFF.

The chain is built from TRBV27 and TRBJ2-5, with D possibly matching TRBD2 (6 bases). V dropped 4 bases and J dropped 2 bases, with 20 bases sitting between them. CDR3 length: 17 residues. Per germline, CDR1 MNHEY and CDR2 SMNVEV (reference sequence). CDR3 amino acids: CASSSSRVEGRQETQYF. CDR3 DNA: TGTGCCAGCAGTTCCTCCCGAGTAGAGGGGAGGCAAGAGACCCAGTACTTC.

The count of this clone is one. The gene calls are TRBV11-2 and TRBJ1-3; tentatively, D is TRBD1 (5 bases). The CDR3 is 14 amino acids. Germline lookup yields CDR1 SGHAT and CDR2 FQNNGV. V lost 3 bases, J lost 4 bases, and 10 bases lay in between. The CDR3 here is CASSFAGSGNTIYF. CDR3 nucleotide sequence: TGTGCCAGCAGCTTTGCAGGGTCCGGAAACACCATATATTTT.

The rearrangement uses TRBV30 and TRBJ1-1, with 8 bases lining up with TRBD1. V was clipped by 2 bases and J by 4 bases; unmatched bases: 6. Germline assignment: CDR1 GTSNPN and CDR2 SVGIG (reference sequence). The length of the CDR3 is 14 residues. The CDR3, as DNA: TGTGCCTGGAGTACTCCAGGGGGCGTCACTGAAGCTTTCTTT. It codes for CAWSTPGGVTEAFF.

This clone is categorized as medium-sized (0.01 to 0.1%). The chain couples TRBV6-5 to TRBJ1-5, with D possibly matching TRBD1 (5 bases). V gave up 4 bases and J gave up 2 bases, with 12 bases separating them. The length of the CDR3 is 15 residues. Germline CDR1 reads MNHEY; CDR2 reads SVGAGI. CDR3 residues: CASSSRGFGNQPQHF. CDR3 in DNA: TGTGCCAGCAGTTCCCGGGGGTTCGGCAATCAGCCCCAGCATTTT.

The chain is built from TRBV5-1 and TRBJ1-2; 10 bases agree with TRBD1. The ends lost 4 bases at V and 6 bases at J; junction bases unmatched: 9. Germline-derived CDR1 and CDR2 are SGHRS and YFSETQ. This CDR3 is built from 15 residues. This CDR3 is CASSPRDRGRDGYTF. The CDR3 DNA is TGCGCCAGCAGCCCTCGGGACAGGGGCCGAGATGGCTACACCTTC.

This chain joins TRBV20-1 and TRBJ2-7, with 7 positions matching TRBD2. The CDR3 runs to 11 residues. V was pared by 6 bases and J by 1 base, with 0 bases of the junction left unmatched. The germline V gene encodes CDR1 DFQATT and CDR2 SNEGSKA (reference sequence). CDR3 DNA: TGCAGTGCCGGGGGGTCCTACGAGCAGTACTTC. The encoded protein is CSAGGSYEQYF.

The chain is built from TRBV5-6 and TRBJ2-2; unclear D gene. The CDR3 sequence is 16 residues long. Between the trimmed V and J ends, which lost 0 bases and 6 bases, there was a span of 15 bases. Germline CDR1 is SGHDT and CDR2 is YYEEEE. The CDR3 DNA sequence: TGTGCCAGCAGCTTGGCGTTCTCCAGGCTGTCCGGGGAGCTGTTTTTT. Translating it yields CASSLAFSRLSGELFF.

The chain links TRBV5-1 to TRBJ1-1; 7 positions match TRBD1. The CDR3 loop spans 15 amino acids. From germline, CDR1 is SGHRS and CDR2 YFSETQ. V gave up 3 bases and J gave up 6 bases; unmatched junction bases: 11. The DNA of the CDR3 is TGCGCCAGCAGCTCCGGGACAGAGAGCCGGCCTGAAGCTTTCTTT. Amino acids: CASSSGTESRPEAFF.

The CDR3 protein is CASSLEVATANYGYTF. CDR3 bases: TGCGCCAGCAGCTTGGAGGTCGCGACAGCTAACTATGGCTACACCTTC. The chain couples TRBV5-1 to TRBJ1-2; maybe TRBD1 (5 bases). Germline V CDR1 and CDR2: SGHRS, YFSETQ. This CDR3 has 16 amino acids. Trimming removed 0 bases from V and 0 bases from J, with 12 bases in between.

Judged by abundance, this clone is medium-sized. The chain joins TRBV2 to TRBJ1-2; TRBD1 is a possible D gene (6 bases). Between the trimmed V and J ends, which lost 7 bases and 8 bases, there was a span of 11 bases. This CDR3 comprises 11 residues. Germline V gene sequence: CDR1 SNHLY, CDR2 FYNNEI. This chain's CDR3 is CASKGGNGYTF. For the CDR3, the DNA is TGTGCCAGCAAGGGGGGGAACGGCTACACCTTC.

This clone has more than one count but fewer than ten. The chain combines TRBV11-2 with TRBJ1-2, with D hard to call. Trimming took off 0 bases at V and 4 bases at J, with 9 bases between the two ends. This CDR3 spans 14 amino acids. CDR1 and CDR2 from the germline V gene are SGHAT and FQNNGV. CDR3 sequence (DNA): TGTGCCAGCAGCTTAGAATTCAGTTCCTATGGCTACACCTTC. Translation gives CASSLEFSSYGYTF.